This passage covers 27 T cell receptor beta chains from one sample sequenced in a study of cytomegalovirus exposure and HLA in healthy donors. Sequencing used immunoSEQ multiplex PCR; TCRdb keeps in-frame clones, though not all of them. There are approximately 260,000 clones in the sample; about 86% occur only once, and around 1.3% lies in the top ten. The sequenced material came from PBMCs. The receptor source for this set is a woman aged 25 to 39 in good health and CMV-seropositive.

A few counts support this clone. The gene calls are TRBV4-1 and TRBJ1-2, with D possibly TRBD1 on 6 matching bases. CDR3 length: 14 amino acids. Germline CDR1 and CDR2: MGHRA and YSYEKL. Trimming removed 2 bases from V and 7 bases from J, with 14 bases in between. This CDR3 reads CASSQKTGYSGYTF. For the CDR3, the DNA is TGCGCCAGCAGCCAAAAAACAGGGTATTCTGGCTACACCTTC.

This clone was counted a few times. The CDR3 bases are TGTGCCAGCGCCCTCAGCGGGAGCTCCTACGAGCAGTACTTC. Translation gives CASALSGSSYEQYF. V and J are TRBV7-9 and TRBJ2-7; 8 nucleotides line up with TRBD2. The CDR3 has 14 residues. V lost 8 bases and J lost 0; bases outside the gene matches: 6. Germline values: CDR1 SEHNR, CDR2 FQNEAQ (reference sequence). Using reference TRBV7-9 and TRBJ2-7 for the parts outside the CDR3, the full variable domain is DTGVSQNPRHKITKRGQNVTFRCDPISEHNRLYWYRQTLGQGPEFLTYFQNEAQLEKSRLLSDRFSAERPKGSFSTLEIQRTEQGDSAMYLCASALSGSSYEQYFGPGTRLTVT.

The V gene is TRBV5-3, the J gene TRBJ2-3, with a tentative D call TRBD1 (5 bases). TRBV5-3 is an open reading frame whose function is uncertain. V shed 4 bases and J shed 1 base, with 10 bases lying between them. The CDR3 contains 14 residues. The CDR3 bases are TGTGCCAGAAGCCTGGCCAGGGGCACAGATACGCAGTATTTT. This translates into CARSLARGTDTQYF.

The chain links TRBV9 to TRBJ1-5, with no clear D. V was shortened by 4 bases and J by 6 bases, with 11 bases between the two germline ends. CDR3 length: 13 amino acids. The germline V gene has CDR1 SGDLS and CDR2 YYNGEE. The CDR3 DNA follows: TGTGCCAGCAGCCCCACGGGAGGTCAGCCCCAGCATTTT. It yields the protein CASSPTGGQPQHF.

The rearrangement links TRBV18 to TRBJ2-1; 9 bases match TRBD2. Unmatched junction bases numbered 1, after V lost 3 bases and J lost 1 base. CDR1 and CDR2 (germline): KGHSH, LQKENI. The CDR3 has 15 residues. The CDR3 protein is CASSPLAGSYNEQFF. The CDR3 DNA reads TGTGCCAGCTCACCGCTAGCGGGGTCCTACAATGAGCAGTTCTTC.

V gene TRBV19 combines with J gene TRBJ1-5; D might be TRBD1 (5 bases). CDR1 is LNHDA, CDR2 SQIVND, per germline (reference sequence). The CDR3 is made up of 15 amino acids. Trimming cost V 7 bases and J 1 base, with 14 bases left between them. For the CDR3, the DNA is TGTGCCAGTAAAACGCAGGGAGGGAGCAATCAGCCCCAGCATTTT. Its protein is CASKTQGGSNQPQHF.

J is TRBJ2-5 and V is TRBV28; D may be TRBD2 (6 bases). Per the germline V gene, CDR1 is MDHEN and CDR2 is SYDVKM. The V and J ends lost 3 bases and 5 bases respectively, with 19 bases between them. There are 16 residues in the CDR3. CDR3 in amino acids: CASSLVPLEGGETQYF. CDR3 coding DNA: TGTGCCAGCAGTTTGGTGCCGTTGGAGGGCGGGGAGACCCAGTACTTC.

The chain is built from TRBV5-1 and TRBJ2-5; 7 positions match TRBD2. The germline V gene has CDR1 SGHRS and CDR2 YFSETQ. The V segment lost 3 bases and the J segment 1 base; nucleotides outside the gene matches: 3. This CDR3 has 14 residues. The CDR3 protein is CASSSPSGQETQYF. DNA of the CDR3: TGCGCCAGCAGCTCCCCTAGCGGCCAAGAGACCCAGTACTTC.

This rearrangement joins TRBV6-5 to TRBJ2-7, with 8 bases aligning to TRBD1. Germline CDR1 and CDR2: MNHEY and SVGAGI. There are 15 residues in the CDR3. The trim removed 3 bases at V and 2 bases at J, leaving 6 bases unmatched. In DNA, the CDR3 is TGTGCCAGCAGTTATTATGGACAGGGACCCTACGAGCAGTACTTC. Its protein product is CASSYYGQGPYEQYF.

The chain combines TRBV25-1 with TRBJ2-7, with 9 bases identical to TRBD2. CDR3 length: 18 residues. CDR1 MGHDK and CDR2 SYGVNS come from the germline V gene. With V trimmed by 0 bases and J by 3 bases, 12 bases remained unmatched. The DNA for the CDR3 is TGTGCCAGCAGTGAATATATACAGGGACTAGCAGACTACTACGAGCAGTACTTC. Its protein is CASSEYIQGLADYYEQYF.

The chain couples TRBV5-1 to TRBJ1-2; TRBD1 agrees at 7 bases. Per the germline V gene, CDR1 is SGHRS and CDR2 is YFSETQ. The CDR3 has 15 amino acids. V gave up 4 bases and J gave up 4 bases; unmatched junction bases: 10. The CDR3 region has the DNA TGCGCCAGCAGCGCTCAAGGGGGCGCGGGCTATGGCTACACCTTC. Its translation is CASSAQGGAGYGYTF.

This chain joins TRBV7-9 and TRBJ1-3; D is unclear. The length of the CDR3 is 14 residues. V was clipped by 2 bases and J by 8 bases, with 13 bases between them. Germline V gene sequence: CDR1 SEHNR, CDR2 FQNEAQ (reference sequence). Here the CDR3 DNA reads TGTGCCAGCAGCTTAAACATCGGGTACGACACCATATATTTT. Translation gives CASSLNIGYDTIYF.

This clone was recorded a few times. The chain combines TRBV29-1 with TRBJ2-2; a possible D gene is TRBD1 (5 bases). This CDR3 contains 14 residues. Germline CDR1 is SQVTM and CDR2 is ANQGSEA. Deletions cut 4 bases from V and 7 bases from J, with 16 bases between. The CDR3 region has the DNA TGCAGCGTTGGGTCAGGGCATGAAGGCGGGGAGCTGTTTTTT. Translation: CSVGSGHEGGELFF.

This chain uses TRBV28 with TRBJ2-2, with 10 nucleotides matching TRBD2. The length of the CDR3 is 16 residues. Germline values: CDR1 MDHEN, CDR2 SYDVKM. Losses at the gene ends were 10 bases for V and 0 bases for J; bases not matched to a gene: 8. The CDR3 loop is CATTEAGGANTGELFF. CDR3 sequence (DNA): TGTGCCACCACTGAAGCGGGAGGGGCGAACACCGGGGAGCTGTTTTTT.

The chain combines TRBV5-1 with TRBJ2-2, with TRBD1 identical over 7 bases. This CDR3 contains 16 residues. Per the germline V gene, CDR1 is SGHRS and CDR2 is YFSETQ. V lost 3 bases and J lost 4; bases outside the gene matches: 9. CDR3 loop: CASSSLGGLGTGELFF. CDR3 sequence (DNA): TGCGCCAGCAGCTCCCTAGGGGGCCTGGGCACCGGGGAGCTGTTTTTT.

A single count supports this clone. The rearrangement joins TRBV19 to TRBJ1-1; D gene unclear. Trimming removed 5 bases from V and 1 base from J, with 17 bases in between. The CDR3 covers 16 residues. The germline V gene has CDR1 LNHDA and CDR2 SQIVND (reference sequence). CDR3 nucleotide sequence: TGTGCCAGTAGTGGAGGACTGGACCAAAGGAACACTGAAGCTTTCTTT. Its protein is CASSGGLDQRNTEAFF.

The chain couples TRBV29-1 to TRBJ2-7, with 8 bases fitting TRBD2. In germline, CDR1 is SQVTM, CDR2 ANQGSEA. This CDR3 spans 14 amino acids. Germline trimming cut 7 bases from V and 3 bases from J; bases unmatched to any gene: 11. The CDR3 DNA follows: TGCAGCGCCCGGGTGGGCCTAGCGGGCTACGAGCAGTACTTC. Translated: CSARVGLAGYEQYF.

The chain uses TRBV13 and TRBJ2-3, with D perhaps TRBD2 (7 bases). CDR3 size: 14 residues. V was trimmed by 3 bases and J by 6 bases, leaving 13 bases between them. The germline gives CDR1 PRHDT, CDR2 FYEKMQ (reference sequence). The CDR3 DNA follows: TGTGCCAGCAGCTTGGGGGAGGGGGTGGATACGCAGTATTTT. It codes for CASSLGEGVDTQYF.

J is TRBJ2-1 and V is TRBV7-9; D might be TRBD2 (7 bases). V lost 1 base and J 7 bases, leaving 11 bases between the germline ends. This CDR3 contains 14 residues. From germline, CDR1 is SEHNR and CDR2 FQNEAQ (reference sequence). The chain's CDR3 is CASSLVSGTNEQFF. In DNA form, the CDR3 reads TGTGCCAGCAGCTTAGTAAGCGGGACAAATGAGCAGTTCTTC.

V gene TRBV5-4 combines with J gene TRBJ1-2; TRBD1 matches at 8 bases. Germline V CDR1 and CDR2: SGHNT, YYREEE (reference sequence). V was clipped by 4 bases and J by 4 bases; unmatched bases: 6. The CDR3 covers 14 residues. The CDR3 DNA reads TGTGCCAGCAGCCCGGGACAGGAAAGCTATGGCTACACCTTC. Encoded protein: CASSPGQESYGYTF. The full variable domain, completed using reference TRBV5-4 and TRBJ1-2, is ETGVTQSPTHLIKTRGQQVTLRCSSQSGHNTVSWYQQALGQGPQFIFQYYREEENGRGNFPPRFSGLQFPNYSSELNVNALELDDSALYLCASSPGQESYGYTFGSGTRLTVV.

The CDR3 is CASSQEDSGTPYNEQFF. The CDR3 DNA sequence: TGCGCCAGCAGCCAAGAAGATAGCGGGACGCCCTACAATGAGCAGTTCTTC. The chain couples TRBV4-1 to TRBJ2-1; TRBD2 matches 8 bases. Germline CDR1 is MGHRA and CDR2 is YSYEKL. V dropped 0 bases and J dropped 2; count of bases not matched to a gene: 6. The CDR3 is made up of 17 amino acids.

J is TRBJ1-2 and V is TRBV18, with D tentatively TRBD1 (6 bases). CDR1 is KGHSH and CDR2 is LQKENI in the germline V gene. This CDR3 is built from 13 residues. V was cut by 6 bases and J by 0 bases, with 8 bases left in between. CDR3 amino acids: CASSGQSNYGYTF. CDR3 DNA: TGTGCCAGCTCCGGACAGTCTAACTATGGCTACACCTTC.

The V gene is TRBV4-1, the J gene TRBJ2-2; 10 bases line up with TRBD1. This CDR3 contains 17 residues. Germline CDR1 reads MGHRA; CDR2 reads YSYEKL. Trimming removed 1 base from V and 2 bases from J; junction bases left unmatched: 4. The CDR3 loop is CASSQGGTGANTGELFF. CDR3 sequence (DNA): TGCGCCAGCAGCCAAGGTGGGACAGGGGCTAACACCGGGGAGCTGTTTTTT.

The gene calls are TRBV7-6 and TRBJ2-1; perhaps TRBD2 as D (7 bases). Trimming took 3 bases from V and 1 from J, leaving 10 bases between them. CDR3 length equals 15 residues. Germline V gene sequence: CDR1 SGHVS, CDR2 FNYEAQ. The CDR3 spells CASSLGGRSYNEQFF. For the CDR3, the DNA is TGTGCCAGCAGCTTGGGGGGGCGATCCTACAATGAGCAGTTCTTC.

The chain has TRBV20-1 and TRBJ1-2, with 8 nucleotides matching TRBD1. Losses at the gene ends were 6 bases for V and 9 bases for J; bases not matched to a gene: 6. The CDR3 totals 11 residues. CDR1 DFQATT and CDR2 SNEGSKA come from the germline V gene (reference sequence). The CDR3 DNA reads as TGCAGTGCCCCGGACAGGGAGAGCTACACCTTC. It is translated as CSAPDRESYTF.

The chain employs TRBV5-1 and TRBJ2-5; 11 nucleotides match TRBD2. V was clipped by 4 bases and J by 5 bases; unmatched bases: 16. The CDR3 length is 18 residues. Per germline, CDR1 SGHRS and CDR2 YFSETQ. The CDR3 DNA sequence: TGCGCCAGCAGCCAACGTGCCTTAGGGACTAGCGGTTGGGAGACCCAGTACTTC. This codes for CASSQRALGTSGWETQYF.

The chain recombines TRBV29-1 with TRBJ2-7, with 10 bases identical to TRBD1. V shed 4 bases, J shed 7 bases, and the junction held 10 bases outside the gene matches. Germline V lookup: CDR1 SQVTM, CDR2 ANQGSEA. The CDR3 totals 14 residues. CDR3 bases: TGCAGCGTTGCTGTTTCCGGACAGGGGGTTGAGCAGTACTTC. Its protein is CSVAVSGQGVEQYF.